The T cell receptor (beta chain) under discussion was sequenced for a study of identical twins. This clonotype was seen a handful of times. Its specificity is not known. Study-wide results and limits: Less excess twin sharing appeared in beta out-of-frame sequences.

V was pared by 1 base and J by 2 bases, with 12 bases between. The CDR3 covers 15 residues. Germline V CDR1 and CDR2: SGHKS, YYEKEE (reference sequence). cDNA molecules carried unique molecular identifiers, and template switching added a universal primer site. TCRdb re-called the 5' RACE reads through MiXCR, storing one row per CDR3 protein. The sample shows about 250,000 distinct CDR3 sequences, about 14% of them seen only once. This chain joins TRBV5-5 and TRBJ1-1, with D unresolved. The sequenced material came from memory (CD45RO+) T cells sorted from blood. The receptor comes from a woman aged 18 to 35 in good health. This chain's CDR3 is CASSLRVSLNTEAFF. CDR3 DNA: TGTGCCAGCAGCTTGCGTGTCAGCCTCAACACTGAAGCTTTCTTT.